This T cell receptor (beta chain) was retrieved from a study of blood T cells in healthy people across ages (dated by TCRdb to about 2015). Regarding the research as a whole: In model experiments, template switching captured about one uniquely barcoded TCR beta cDNA molecule for every two T cells. Donors were grouped into four age groups: young (average roughly 17 years), middle-aged (approximately 41), aged (around 60) and long-lived (less than 85). Age-related changes in TCR beta repertoire diversity were measured in the study by deep sequencing normalized with unique cDNA molecular identifiers. To avoid experimental bias, donors of different ages were distributed randomly across sequencing lanes. Two additional independent replicas of 1 million unique cDNA reads from the same blood draw were analyzed for two donors (one aged 18 to 30 and one aged 80 or older). What the research found in general, with its limitations: Compared with the aged group, the long-lived group had more naive CD4+ T cells, fewer expanded clones and increased TCR diversity, suggesting age selection. Total diversity estimates from one million sequenced T cells were considered lower bounds and underestimates. Bulk unsorted PBMC profiling prevented conclusive comparison of naive and antigen-experienced compartments. There was a strong correlation between observed TCR beta diversity and the percentage of naive T cells measured by flow cytometry. Observed TCR beta diversity per million T cells fell roughly linearly with age, and a significant reduction was already apparent by age about 36. The CMV infection status of donors was not known, potentially confounding age-related changes in expanded clonotypes.

The 35 to 40 donors, aged roughly 6 to 100 years, were systemically healthy Caucasian individuals from Russia. Each donor gave ten milliliters of peripheral blood, collected into EDTA-treated Vacutainer tubes. Ficoll-Paque density-gradient centrifugation was used to isolate PBMCs, with at least 7 million obtained per sample. Trizol reagent was used to extract total RNA from PBMCs, with at least 6 micrograms per sample. Naive CD45RAhigh/CD27high T cell percentages were measured by flow cytometry on a PBMC aliquot from every donor. Preparation of the library involved 5' RACE. Data came from an Illumina HiSeq 2500. A second PCR of about 7 to 12 cycles was run with a J-beta primer mix and a sample-barcoded 5' primer. A unique molecular identifier was introduced onto each TCR beta cDNA molecule by a template-switch 5' adaptor carrying 12 random nucleotides. Each sample yielded at least 2.5 million CDR3-containing paired-end reads. All of the RNA was converted into first-strand cDNA using the Mint cDNA synthesis kit, with a TRBC-specific oligonucleotide serving as the primer. After uracil-DNA glycosylase treatment, a first 18-cycle PCR used universal primers M1SS and BC2_uni_R on all cDNA. As for the authors' bioinformatics: For normalization, 1 million high-quality reads were randomly selected from each sample, with every read carrying a distinct molecular identifier. Reads sharing molecular identifiers were discarded rather than binned into consensus sequences. CDR3 identification, clonotype clustering and error correction used MiTCR with a Q25 quality threshold and the strictest error-elimination algorithm. A nonparametric unseen species model with Euler transformation was used to estimate lower-bound total TCR beta diversity. The public reads were quality trimmed at Q25 with fastp and then assembled into clones with MiXCR by TCRdb, keeping productive beta chains. Rows with one shared CDR3 protein collapse into an entry with the most common genes and DNA. What appears here as the V and J calls and clone size reflects TCRdb's work, not the paper's. This sample holds approximately 730,000 distinct CDR3 sequences; roughly 50% were observed only once. The ten biggest clones cover around 40% of the sample.

The CDR3 has 14 amino acids, counting the end cysteine and phenylalanine. The only DNA kept is the CDR3, 42 bases in frame from the first base. V is shortened by 4 bases, J by 4 bases, and the region joining them spans 14 bases. The germline V gene specifies SGHRS as CDR1 and YFSETQ as CDR2. Turning to this clonotype: This receptor's antigen is unknown. No quality values exist for individual bases; no much larger clone is one base distant.

Input material: blood. The sequence joins TRBV5-1 to TRBJ1-1, with a weak D call of TRBD1 (6 bases match). The TCR comes from a man of 80 years or more in good health. The DNA is TGCGCCAGCAGCACACAGGGTTTCGGCACTGAAGCTTTCTTT. Protein translation: CASSTQGFGTEAFF.